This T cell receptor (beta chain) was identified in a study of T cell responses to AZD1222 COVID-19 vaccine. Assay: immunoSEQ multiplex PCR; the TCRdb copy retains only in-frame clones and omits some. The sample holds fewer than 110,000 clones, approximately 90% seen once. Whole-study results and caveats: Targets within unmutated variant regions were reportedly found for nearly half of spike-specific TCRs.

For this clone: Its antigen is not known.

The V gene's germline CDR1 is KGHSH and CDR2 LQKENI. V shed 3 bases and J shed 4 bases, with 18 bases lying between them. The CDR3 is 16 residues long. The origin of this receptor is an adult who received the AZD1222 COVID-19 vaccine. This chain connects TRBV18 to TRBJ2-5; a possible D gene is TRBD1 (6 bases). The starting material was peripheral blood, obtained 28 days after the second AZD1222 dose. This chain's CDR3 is CASSPLVVAGAETQYF. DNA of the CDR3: TGTGCCAGCTCACCTCTTGTAGTGGCAGGGGCAGAGACCCAGTACTTC.